This TCR beta chain was identified in a study of cytomegalovirus exposure and HLA in healthy donors. Germline V CDR1 and CDR2: MNHNY, SVGAGI (reference sequence). The CDR3 has 14 amino acids. With 4 bases clipped from V and 5 bases from J, the junction kept 7 bases outside the gene matches. Libraries were prepared by immunoSEQ multiplex PCR; TCRdb keeps only in-frame clonotypes and omits some of them. The sample shows approximately 300,000 clones, 86% of them seen only once. What was sequenced was PBMCs. The genes are TRBV6-6 and TRBJ2-7; TRBD1 aligns across 8 bases. The TCR was taken from a woman younger than 30 in good health and CMV-seronegative. The CDR3 nucleotides are TGTGCCAGCAGTTCCTCGGACAGGGAGAACGAGCAGTACTTC. Its protein is CASSSSDRENEQYF.